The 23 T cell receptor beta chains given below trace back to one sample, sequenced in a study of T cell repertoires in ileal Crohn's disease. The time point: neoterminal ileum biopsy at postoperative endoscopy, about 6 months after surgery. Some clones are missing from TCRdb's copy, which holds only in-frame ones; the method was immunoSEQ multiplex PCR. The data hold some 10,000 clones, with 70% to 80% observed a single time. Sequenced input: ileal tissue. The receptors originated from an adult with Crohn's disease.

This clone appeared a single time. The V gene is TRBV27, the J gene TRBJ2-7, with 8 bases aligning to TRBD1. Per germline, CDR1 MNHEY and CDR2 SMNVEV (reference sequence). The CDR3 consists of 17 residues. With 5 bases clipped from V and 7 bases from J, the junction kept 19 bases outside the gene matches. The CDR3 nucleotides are TGTGCCAGCAGTCTCTTCCCCCCGGGACAGGCTGCCGGGGAGCAGTACTTC. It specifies CASSLFPPGQAAGEQYF.

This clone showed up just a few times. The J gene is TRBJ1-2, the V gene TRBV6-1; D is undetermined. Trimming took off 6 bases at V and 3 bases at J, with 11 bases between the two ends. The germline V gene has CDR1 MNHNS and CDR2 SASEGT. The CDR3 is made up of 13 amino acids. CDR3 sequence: CASRPTAYYGYTF. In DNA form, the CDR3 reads TGTGCCAGCAGGCCCACAGCTTACTATGGCTACACCTTC.

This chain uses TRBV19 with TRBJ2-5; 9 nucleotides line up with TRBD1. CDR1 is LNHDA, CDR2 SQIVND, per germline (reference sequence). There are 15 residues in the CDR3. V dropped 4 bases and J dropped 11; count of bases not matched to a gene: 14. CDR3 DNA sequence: TGTGCCAGTAGTACCGGACAGGGGCTTGGTCGAGTGCAGTACTTC. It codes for CASSTGQGLGRVQYF. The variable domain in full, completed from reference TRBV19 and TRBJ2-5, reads DGGITQSPKYLFRKEGQNVTLSCEQNLNHDAMYWYRQDPGQGLRLIYYSQIVNDFQKGDIAEGYSVSREKKESFPLTVTSAQKNPTAFYLCASSTGQGLGRVQYFGPGTRLLVL.

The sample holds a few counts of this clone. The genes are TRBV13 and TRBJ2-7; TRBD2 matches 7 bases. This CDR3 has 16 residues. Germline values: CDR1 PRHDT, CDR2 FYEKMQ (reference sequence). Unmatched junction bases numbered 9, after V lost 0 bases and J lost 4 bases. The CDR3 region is CASSLGGSGGGYEQYF. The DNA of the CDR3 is TGTGCCAGCAGCTTAGGGGGTTCGGGGGGTGGATACGAGCAGTACTTC. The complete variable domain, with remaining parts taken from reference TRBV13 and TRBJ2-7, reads AAGVIQSPRHLIKEKRETATLKCYPIPRHDTVYWYQQGPGQDPQFLISFYEKMQSDKGSIPDRFSAQQFSDYHSELNMSSLELGDSALYFCASSLGGSGGGYEQYFGPGTRLTVT.

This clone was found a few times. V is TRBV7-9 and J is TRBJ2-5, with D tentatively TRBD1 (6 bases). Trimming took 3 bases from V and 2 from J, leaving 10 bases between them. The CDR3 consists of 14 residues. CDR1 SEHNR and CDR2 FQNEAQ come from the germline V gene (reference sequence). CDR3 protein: CASSFAGTQETQYF. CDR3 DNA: TGTGCCAGCAGCTTCGCCGGGACACAAGAGACCCAGTACTTC.

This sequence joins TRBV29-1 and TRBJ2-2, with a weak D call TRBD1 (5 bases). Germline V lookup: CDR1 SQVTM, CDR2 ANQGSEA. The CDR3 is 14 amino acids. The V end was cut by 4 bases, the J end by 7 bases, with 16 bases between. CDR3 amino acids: CSVAGSRNGGELFF. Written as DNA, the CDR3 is TGCAGCGTTGCAGGGTCCAGGAACGGCGGGGAGCTGTTTTTT.

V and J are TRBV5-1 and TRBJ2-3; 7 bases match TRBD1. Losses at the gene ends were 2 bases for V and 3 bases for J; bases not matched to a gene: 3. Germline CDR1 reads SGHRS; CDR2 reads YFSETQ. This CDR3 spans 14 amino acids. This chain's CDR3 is CASSFGQATDTQYF. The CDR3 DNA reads TGCGCCAGCAGCTTCGGACAGGCTACAGATACGCAGTATTTT.

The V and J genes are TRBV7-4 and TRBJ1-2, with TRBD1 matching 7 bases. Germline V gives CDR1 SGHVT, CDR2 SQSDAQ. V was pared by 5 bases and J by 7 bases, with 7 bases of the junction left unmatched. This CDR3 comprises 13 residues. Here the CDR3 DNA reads TGTGCCAGCAGCCAATACAGGGGCCGTGGCTACACCTTC. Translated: CASSQYRGRGYTF. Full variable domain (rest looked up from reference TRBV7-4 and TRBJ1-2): GAGVSQSPRYKVAKRGRDVALRCDSISGHVTLYWYRQTLGQGSEVLTYSQSDAQRDKSGRPSGRFSAERPERSVSTLKIQRTEQGDSAVYLCASSQYRGRGYTFGSGTRLTVV.

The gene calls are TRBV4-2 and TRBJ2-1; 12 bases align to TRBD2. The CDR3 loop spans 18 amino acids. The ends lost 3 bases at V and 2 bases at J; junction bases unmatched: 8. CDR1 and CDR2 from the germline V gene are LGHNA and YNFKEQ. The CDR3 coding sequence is TGTGCCAGCAGCCACCAGACTAGCGGGGGACTAACCTACAATGAGCAGTTCTTC. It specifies CASSHQTSGGLTYNEQFF.

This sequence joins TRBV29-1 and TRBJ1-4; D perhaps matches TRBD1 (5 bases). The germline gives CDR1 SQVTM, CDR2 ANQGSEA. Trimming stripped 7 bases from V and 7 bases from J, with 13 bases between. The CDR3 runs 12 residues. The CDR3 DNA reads TGCAGCGGGGCGTTCGGGGGTGAAAAACTGTTTTTT. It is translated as CSGAFGGEKLFF.

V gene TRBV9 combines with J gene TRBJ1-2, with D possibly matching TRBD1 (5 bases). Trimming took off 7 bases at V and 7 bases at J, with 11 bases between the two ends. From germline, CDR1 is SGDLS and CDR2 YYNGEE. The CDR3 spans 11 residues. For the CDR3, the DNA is TGTGCCAGCCGGAGGGGAGGTGGCTACACCTTC. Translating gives CASRRGGGYTF.

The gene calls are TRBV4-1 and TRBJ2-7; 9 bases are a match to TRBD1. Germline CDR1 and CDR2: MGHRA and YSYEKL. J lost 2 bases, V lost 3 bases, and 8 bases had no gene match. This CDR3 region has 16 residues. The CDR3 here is CASSHPPGQGAYEQYF. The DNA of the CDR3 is TGCGCCAGCAGCCATCCGCCGGGACAGGGCGCCTACGAGCAGTACTTC.

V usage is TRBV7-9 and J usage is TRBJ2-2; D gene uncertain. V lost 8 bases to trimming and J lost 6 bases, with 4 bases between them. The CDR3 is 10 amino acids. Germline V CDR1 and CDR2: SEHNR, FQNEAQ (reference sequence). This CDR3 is CASSAGELFF. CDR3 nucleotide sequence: TGTGCCAGCTCGGCCGGGGAGCTGTTTTTT. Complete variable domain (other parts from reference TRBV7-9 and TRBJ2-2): DTGVSQNPRHKITKRGQNVTFRCDPISEHNRLYWYRQTLGQGPEFLTYFQNEAQLEKSRLLSDRFSAERPKGSFSTLEIQRTEQGDSAMYLCASSAGELFFGEGSRLTVL.

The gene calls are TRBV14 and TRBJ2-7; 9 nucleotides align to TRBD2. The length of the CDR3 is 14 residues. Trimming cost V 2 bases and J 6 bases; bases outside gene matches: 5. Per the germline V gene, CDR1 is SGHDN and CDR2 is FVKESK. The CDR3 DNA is TGTGCCAGCAGCCAAACACTAGCGGGCCTCGAGCAGTACTTC. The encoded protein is CASSQTLAGLEQYF. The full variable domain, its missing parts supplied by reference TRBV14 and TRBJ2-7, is EAGVTQFPSHSVIEKGQTVTLRCDPISGHDNLYWYRRVMGKEIKFLLHFVKESKQDESGMPNNRFLAERTGGTYSTLKVQPAELEDSGVYFCASSQTLAGLEQYFGPGTRLTVT.

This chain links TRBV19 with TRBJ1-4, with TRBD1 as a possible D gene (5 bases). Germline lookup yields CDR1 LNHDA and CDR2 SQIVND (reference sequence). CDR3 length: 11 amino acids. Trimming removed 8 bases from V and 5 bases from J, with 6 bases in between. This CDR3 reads CASRQNEKLFF. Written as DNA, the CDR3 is TGTGCCAGTCGACAGAATGAAAAACTGTTTTTT. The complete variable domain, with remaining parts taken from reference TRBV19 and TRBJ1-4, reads DGGITQSPKYLFRKEGQNVTLSCEQNLNHDAMYWYRQDPGQGLRLIYYSQIVNDFQKGDIAEGYSVSREKKESFPLTVTSAQKNPTAFYLCASRQNEKLFFGSGTQLSVL.

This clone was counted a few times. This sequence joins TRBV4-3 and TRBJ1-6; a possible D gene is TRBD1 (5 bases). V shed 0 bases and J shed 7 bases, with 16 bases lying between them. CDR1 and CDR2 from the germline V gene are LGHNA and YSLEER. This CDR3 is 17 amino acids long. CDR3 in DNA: TGCGCCAGCAGCCAAGATTTTGCGACAGTCACCAATTCACCCCTCCACTTT. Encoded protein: CASSQDFATVTNSPLHF.

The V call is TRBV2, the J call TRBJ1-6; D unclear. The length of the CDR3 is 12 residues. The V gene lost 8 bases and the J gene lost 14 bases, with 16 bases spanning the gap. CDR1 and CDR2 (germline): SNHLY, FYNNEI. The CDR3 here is CASQLSFGALHF. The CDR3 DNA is TGTGCCAGCCAGCTGTCCTTCGGGGCCCTCCACTTT.

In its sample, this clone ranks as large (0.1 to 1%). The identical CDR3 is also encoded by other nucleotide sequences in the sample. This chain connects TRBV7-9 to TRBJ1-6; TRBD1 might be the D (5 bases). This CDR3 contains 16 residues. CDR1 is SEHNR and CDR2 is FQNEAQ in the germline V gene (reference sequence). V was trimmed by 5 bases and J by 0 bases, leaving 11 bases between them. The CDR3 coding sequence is TGTGCCAGCAGCAGACAGTCGAGCTCCTATAATTCACCCCTCCACTTT. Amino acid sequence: CASSRQSSSYNSPLHF.

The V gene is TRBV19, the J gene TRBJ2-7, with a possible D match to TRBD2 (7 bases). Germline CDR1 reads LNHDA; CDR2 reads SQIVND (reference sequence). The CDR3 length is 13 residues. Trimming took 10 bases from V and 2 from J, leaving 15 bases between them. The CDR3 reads CATQGGTTYEQYF. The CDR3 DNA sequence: TGTGCCACCCAAGGGGGGACTACCTACGAGCAGTACTTC.

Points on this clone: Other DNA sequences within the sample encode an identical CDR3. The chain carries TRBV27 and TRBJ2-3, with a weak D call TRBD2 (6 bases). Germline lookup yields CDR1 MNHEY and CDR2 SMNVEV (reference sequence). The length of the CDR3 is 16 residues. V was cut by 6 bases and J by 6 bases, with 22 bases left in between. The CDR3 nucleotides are TGTGCCAGCAGCTTCCTCCTGCGGGGAACAACGGATACGCAGTATTTT. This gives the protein CASSFLLRGTTDTQYF.

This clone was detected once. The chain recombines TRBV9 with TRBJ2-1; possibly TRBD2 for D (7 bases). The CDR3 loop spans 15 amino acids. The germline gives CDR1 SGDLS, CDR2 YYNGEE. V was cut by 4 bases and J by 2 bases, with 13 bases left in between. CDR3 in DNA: TGTGCCAGCAGCAAAGGAGGGGGGGCCTACAATGAGCAGTTCTTC. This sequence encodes CASSKGGGAYNEQFF.

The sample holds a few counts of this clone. The CDR3 bases are TGTGCCAGCAGTTTTACTGCCAATGAAAAACTGTTTTTT. It yields the protein CASSFTANEKLFF. The rearrangement uses TRBV2 and TRBJ1-4; D is unclear. Germline V CDR1 and CDR2: SNHLY, FYNNEI. Trimming left V 5 bases short and J 5 bases short, with 9 bases between. This CDR3 region has 13 residues.

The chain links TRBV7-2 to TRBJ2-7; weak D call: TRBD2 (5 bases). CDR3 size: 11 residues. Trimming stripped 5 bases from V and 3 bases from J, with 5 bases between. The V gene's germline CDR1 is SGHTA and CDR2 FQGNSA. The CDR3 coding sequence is TGTGCCAGCAGCCGGGGCTACGAGCAGTACTTC. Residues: CASSRGYEQYF.